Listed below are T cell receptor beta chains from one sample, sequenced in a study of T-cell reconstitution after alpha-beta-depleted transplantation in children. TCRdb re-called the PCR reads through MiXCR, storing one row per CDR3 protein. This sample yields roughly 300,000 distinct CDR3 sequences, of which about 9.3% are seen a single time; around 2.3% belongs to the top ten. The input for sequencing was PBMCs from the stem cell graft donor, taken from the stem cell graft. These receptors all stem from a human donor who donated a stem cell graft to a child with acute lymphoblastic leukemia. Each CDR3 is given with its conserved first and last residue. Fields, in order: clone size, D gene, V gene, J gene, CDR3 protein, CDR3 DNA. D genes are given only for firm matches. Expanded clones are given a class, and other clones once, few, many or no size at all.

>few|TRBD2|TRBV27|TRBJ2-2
CASSSSLAVGTGELFF
TGTGCCAGCAGTTCGTCACTAGCGGTAGGCACCGGGGAGCTGTTTTTT
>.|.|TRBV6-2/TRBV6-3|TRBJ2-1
CASSSQRAPYNEQFF
TGTGCCAGCAGTTCCCAGCGGGCTCCCTACAATGAGCAGTTCTTC
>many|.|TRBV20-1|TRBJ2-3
CSAARRPADTQYF
TGCAGTGCTGCTCGTCGGCCGGCAGATACGCAGTATTTT
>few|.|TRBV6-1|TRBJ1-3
CASSESAPSGNTIYF
TGTGCCAGCAGTGAATCGGCCCCCTCTGGAAACACCATATATTTT
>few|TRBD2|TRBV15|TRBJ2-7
CATSPRREVAYEQYF
TGTGCCACCAGCCCCCGCCGGGAGGTTGCCTACGAGCAGTACTTC
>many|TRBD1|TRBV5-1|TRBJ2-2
CASSLDRRTGELFF
TGCGCCAGCAGCCTGGACAGGAGGACCGGGGAGCTGTTTTTT
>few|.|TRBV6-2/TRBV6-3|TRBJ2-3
CASSYGLETDTQYF
TGTGCCAGCAGTTACGGGTTGGAGACAGATACGCAGTATTTT
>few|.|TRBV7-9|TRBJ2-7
CASSPVIYEQYF
TGTGCCAGCAGCCCAGTAATCTACGAGCAGTACTTC
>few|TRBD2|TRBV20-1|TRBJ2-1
CSARDPGTSPRNEQFF
TGCAGTGCTAGAGATCCCGGGACTAGTCCCCGGAATGAGCAGTTCTTC
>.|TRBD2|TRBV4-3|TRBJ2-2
CASSQDRLAANTGELFF
TGCGCCAGCAGCCAAGATCGACTAGCGGCGAACACCGGGGAGCTGTTTTTT
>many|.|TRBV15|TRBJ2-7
CATSRGGYEQYF
TGTGCCACCAGCAGAGGAGGCTACGAGCAGTACTTC
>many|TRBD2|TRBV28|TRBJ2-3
CATQAGAGTDTQYF
TGTGCCACACAGGCGGGAGCCGGCACAGATACGCAGTATTTT